One T cell receptor beta chain is described in this entry. The antigen remains undetermined. The sample originates from a study of cytomegalovirus exposure and HLA in healthy donors. Study-wide context: An analysis done earlier identified 95 million to 140 million unique TCR beta sequences from approximately 170 million T cells.

Study results and caveats: TCR sequences were mostly rare, though some public TCRs occurred in many donors. According to a later analysis, donors in an Asian-associated ancestry cluster reportedly had fewer N-insertions than the roughly 630-donor mean.

Per germline, CDR1 LGHNA and CDR2 YNFKEQ. The CDR3 has 15 amino acids. After removal of 3 bases from V and 5 bases from J, the junction contained 8 bases not matched to a gene. PCR used 60 Vbeta primers and 13 Jbeta primers. Assay used: immunoSEQ multiplex PCR; TCRdb lists only in-frame clones, some missing. The sample holds 150,000 to 200,000 clones, approximately 72% seen once. This rearrangement joins TRBV4-2 to TRBJ2-5, with 8 bases aligning to TRBD1. The sequenced material came from PBMCs. The receptor was isolated from a man between 45 and 60 years old in good health and CMV-seronegative. CDR3 sequence (DNA): TGTGCCAGCAGCCATGGCTCAGGGGACAGGGAGACCCAGTACTTC. It specifies CASSHGSGDRETQYF.